The 23 T cell receptor beta chains below come from one sample, sequenced in a study of blood T cell repertoires in COVID-19. The repertoire was sequenced with immunoSEQ multiplex PCR; TCRdb's copy has only in-frame clones and lacks some. The table includes 200,000 to 250,000 clones, 92% detected once. The specimen sequenced was peripheral blood. The source of these receptors is a man younger than 45 with acute or convalescent COVID-19.

The chain recombines TRBV28 with TRBJ1-6; no clear D gene. The V end lost 4 bases, the J end lost 14 bases, and 9 bases lay between the germline ends. CDR1 is MDHEN, CDR2 SYDVKM, per germline. The CDR3 is made up of 11 amino acids. The CDR3 nucleotides are TGTGCCAGCAGTTACCGAGAATCCCTCCACTTT. It translates to CASSYRESLHF.

This clone is a singleton in its sample. This chain connects TRBV7-2 to TRBJ2-7, with 9 positions matching TRBD1. Trimming cost V 0 bases and J 3 bases; bases outside gene matches: 3. Germline loops: CDR1 SGHTA, CDR2 FQGNSA. The CDR3 sequence is 15 residues long. CDR3 in DNA: TGTGCCAGCAGCTTAGCTGGGACAGGGCTCTACGAGCAGTACTTC. This sequence encodes CASSLAGTGLYEQYF.

The rearrangement uses TRBV2 and TRBJ2-5, with D perhaps TRBD2 (7 bases). Trimming stripped 6 bases from V and 5 bases from J, with 19 bases between. Germline-derived CDR1 and CDR2 are SNHLY and FYNNEI. The CDR3 has 15 amino acids. CDR3 region: CASRKTGMGGETQYF. The CDR3 nucleotides read TGTGCCAGCAGGAAAACAGGGATGGGGGGGGAGACCCAGTACTTC. The complete variable domain, with remaining parts taken from reference TRBV2 and TRBJ2-5, reads EPEVTQTPSHQVTQMGQEVILRCVPISNHLYFYWYRQILGQKVEFLVSFYNNEISEKSEIFDDQFSVERPDGSNFTLKIRSTKLEDSAMYFCASRKTGMGGETQYFGPGTRLLVL.

As DNA, the CDR3 is TGTGCCAGCAGCCACAGGGGGCGACAAGAGACCCAGTACTTC. Its translation is CASSHRGRQETQYF. V and J are TRBV6-6 and TRBJ2-5; TRBD1 matches 9 bases. CDR1 and CDR2 from the germline V gene are MNHNY and SVGAGI (reference sequence). The CDR3 sequence is 14 residues long. The V gene end was trimmed by 6 bases and the J gene end by 2 bases; junction bases not matched to a gene: 4.

The gene calls are TRBV28 and TRBJ1-5; 8 bases line up with TRBD1. Germline V gene sequence: CDR1 MDHEN, CDR2 SYDVKM. The CDR3 contains 15 residues. After removal of 5 bases from V and 9 bases from J, the junction contained 12 bases not matched to a gene. CDR3 sequence: CASSPVTGAQGPQHF. In nucleotides, the CDR3 is TGTGCCAGCAGTCCCGTGACAGGGGCCCAGGGGCCCCAGCATTTT. Variable domain in full (rest from reference TRBV28 and TRBJ1-5): DVKVTQSSRYLVKRTGEKVFLECVQDMDHENMFWYRQDPGLGLRLIYFSYDVKMKEKGDIPEGYSVSREKKERFSLILESASTNQTSMYLCASSPVTGAQGPQHFGDGTRLSIL.

This chain uses TRBV28 with TRBJ2-7, with 7 bases matching TRBD1. The CDR3 contains 14 residues. Germline assignment: CDR1 MDHEN and CDR2 SYDVKM. The ends lost 1 base at V and 6 bases at J; junction bases unmatched: 6. CDR3 nucleotide sequence: TGTGCCAGCAGTTTATCGGGGACAGTCACCGAGCAGTACTTC. Protein sequence: CASSLSGTVTEQYF.

The chain is built from TRBV19 and TRBJ1-5, with 9 bases matching TRBD1. V was pared by 6 bases and J by 1 base, with 4 bases of the junction left unmatched. The CDR3 has 15 residues. Germline V gene lookup returns CDR1 LNHDA and CDR2 SQIVND (reference sequence). DNA for the CDR3: TGTGCCAGTAGCACGGACAGGGGAAGCAATCAGCCCCAGCATTTT. Residues: CASSTDRGSNQPQHF.

CDR3 residues: CASSDQNTEAFF. In DNA, the CDR3 is TGCGCCAGCAGTGACCAAAACACTGAAGCTTTCTTT. The chain couples TRBV10-1 to TRBJ1-1, with D unresolved. Germline V gene sequence: CDR1 WNHNN, CDR2 SYGVQD (reference sequence). V was trimmed by 3 bases and J by 2 bases, leaving 4 bases between them. The CDR3 length is 12 residues.

This chain connects TRBV28 to TRBJ1-3, with 9 bases matching TRBD1. Germline CDR1 is MDHEN and CDR2 is SYDVKM. The length of the CDR3 is 15 residues. V lost 10 bases to trimming and J lost 2 bases; unmatched junction nucleotides: 9. The CDR3 region is CAIGRDRATGNTIYF. For the CDR3, the DNA is TGTGCCATTGGCAGGGACAGGGCGACTGGAAACACCATATATTTT.

J is TRBJ2-3 and V is TRBV30, with D perhaps TRBD1 (5 bases). Trimming stripped 3 bases from V and 5 bases from J, with 15 bases between. Germline CDR1 GTSNPN, CDR2 SVGIG (reference sequence). The CDR3 consists of 14 residues. CDR3 residues: CAWRTQGSKDTQYF. CDR3 nucleotide sequence: TGTGCCTGGAGAACCCAGGGATCCAAAGATACGCAGTATTTT.

In nucleotides, the CDR3 is TGTGCCAGCAGTGGAGGCGTGATCTTGAACGATACGCAGTATTTT. Translation gives CASSGGVILNDTQYF. The chain uses TRBV2 and TRBJ2-3; D unresolved. Trimming took off 4 bases at V and 6 bases at J, with 17 bases between the two ends. Germline CDR1 is SNHLY and CDR2 is FYNNEI. The CDR3 is 15 amino acids.

This chain uses TRBV29-1 with TRBJ2-3; D is uncertain. The CDR3 is 14 residues long. Trimming removed 6 bases from V and 1 base from J, with 14 bases in between. The germline V gene has CDR1 SQVTM and CDR2 ANQGSEA. For the CDR3, the DNA is TGCAGCGTCGCCTCCAGGTGGGGCACAGATACGCAGTATTTT. Translating it yields CSVASRWGTDTQYF.

V is TRBV6-7 and J is TRBJ1-4; no clear D gene. TRBV6-7 is an open reading frame whose function is uncertain. The CDR3 extends over 11 amino acids. Trimming stripped 5 bases from V and 5 bases from J, with 3 bases between. The CDR3 DNA sequence: TGTGCCAGCAGTCAGAATGAAAAACTGTTTTTT. It yields the protein CASSQNEKLFF.

CDR3 DNA: TGTGCCAGCAGTGCGACTAGCGGGGGGGCCTATTTCTACGAGCAGTACTTC. Protein: CASSATSGGAYFYEQYF. The chain employs TRBV28 and TRBJ2-7, with TRBD2 identical over 14 bases. Germline V gives CDR1 MDHEN, CDR2 SYDVKM. The V gene end was trimmed by 5 bases and the J gene end by 3 bases; junction bases not matched to a gene: 9. CDR3 length: 17 amino acids.

This rearrangement joins TRBV18 to TRBJ1-1; D unclear. The CDR3 length is 13 residues. V lost 2 bases, J lost 3 bases, and 7 bases lay in between. Germline V CDR1 and CDR2: KGHSH, LQKENI. CDR3 coding DNA: TGTGCCAGCTCACCAGGAGCTGACACTGAAGCTTTCTTT. Its translation: CASSPGADTEAFF.

The V gene is TRBV30, the J gene TRBJ1-5; no clear D gene. This CDR3 region has 13 residues. V was trimmed by 3 bases and J by 3 bases, leaving 9 bases between them. Germline CDR1 is GTSNPN and CDR2 is SVGIG (reference sequence). This CDR3 is CAWSSGTNQPQHF. The CDR3 DNA sequence: TGTGCCTGGAGCTCAGGTACCAATCAGCCCCAGCATTTT.

The chain combines TRBV27 with TRBJ2-7, with 7 bases fitting TRBD1. The germline V gene has CDR1 MNHEY and CDR2 SMNVEV (reference sequence). Trimming took 0 bases from V and 5 from J; bases not matched to a gene: 7. The CDR3 runs to 15 residues. The CDR3 coding sequence is TGTGCCAGCAGTTTATCGGAGACAGGGCTTGACGAGCAGTACTTC. This encodes CASSLSETGLDEQYF.

This chain joins TRBV10-1 and TRBJ2-3; no clear D gene. In germline, CDR1 is WNHNN, CDR2 SYGVQD (reference sequence). With 3 bases removed from V and 5 bases from J, the gap between germline ends came to 9 bases. There are 13 residues in the CDR3. The CDR3 sequence: CASSDGSRDTQYF. CDR3 DNA: TGCGCCAGCAGTGACGGCTCTAGAGATACGCAGTATTTT.

The rearrangement links TRBV18 to TRBJ2-7; no clear D gene. Trimming shortened V by 0 bases and J by 5 bases, and 14 bases separated the two germline ends. The CDR3 spans 15 residues. Germline V gene data show CDR1 as KGHSH and CDR2 as LQKENI. In DNA form, the CDR3 reads TGTGCCAGCTCACCACCGGCCCCCGCAAACCACGAGCAGTACTTC. Its protein is CASSPPAPANHEQYF.

The V and J genes are TRBV5-1 and TRBJ1-2; 9 bases agree with TRBD1. Trimming removed 0 bases from V and 5 bases from J; junction bases left unmatched: 8. The CDR3 spans 16 residues. The germline V gene encodes CDR1 SGHRS and CDR2 YFSETQ. This chain's CDR3 is CASSLDVPGQGYGYTF. The CDR3 DNA reads as TGCGCCAGCAGCTTGGACGTTCCGGGACAGGGTTATGGCTACACCTTC.

This chain uses TRBV3-1 (or the pseudogene TRBV3-2) with TRBJ1-2; TRBD1 aligns across 8 bases. The V and J ends lost 3 bases and 1 base, in that order; junction bases with no gene match: 4. The CDR3 sequence is 15 residues long. Germline values: CDR1 LGHDT, CDR2 YNNKEL (reference sequence). The CDR3 region is CASSQTTGGNYGYTF. The CDR3 nucleotides read TGTGCCAGCAGCCAGACCACAGGGGGTAACTATGGCTACACCTTC.

CDR3 DNA: TGCGCCAGCAGCCCGGACAGGGGGGACGACGAGCAGTACTTC. This encodes CASSPDRGDDEQYF. This rearrangement joins TRBV5-1 to TRBJ2-7; TRBD1 matches 10 bases. V was clipped by 4 bases and J by 5 bases; unmatched bases: 6. The CDR3 runs to 14 residues. The germline CDR1 and CDR2 sequences are SGHRS and YFSETQ.

In its sample, this clone was seen once. Mismatch with germline at one junction end may stem from a read error. This sequence joins TRBV10-3 and TRBJ2-2, with D possibly TRBD1 on 6 matching bases. CDR3 length equals 14 residues. Germline loops: CDR1 ENHRY, CDR2 SYGVKD. The CDR3 loop is CAISGQAKTGELFF. For the CDR3, the DNA is TGTGCCATCAGTGGACAGGCGAAAACCGGGGAGCTGTTTTTT.